Included here is one TCR beta chain sequence, with context. Antigen unknown. The time point is: persistent/refractory GD, antithyroid drugs over 5 years with positive TRAb. After RNA was extracted from PBMCs, the TCR library was made from it. An endocrinology unit in Xi'an, China, supplied the patients. This sample is part of a study of regulatory T cells in long-lasting Graves disease. Overall study context: With positive TSH receptor antibodies and over 5 years of antithyroid drugs, Graves' disease was considered persistent. Findings and limits, study-wide: Persistent Graves' disease cases displayed lower TCR diversity than newly diagnosed ones. Whereas approximately 950 public clonotypes were shared by new patients, persistent patients shared more, at roughly 2,500.

The germline CDR1 and CDR2 sequences are SGHVS and FQNEAQ. The length of the CDR3 is 14 residues. The V end was cut by 1 base, the J end by 3 bases, with 10 bases between. Arm-PCR of CDR3 regions and iRepertoire HTBI primers were used to build TCR beta libraries. TCRdb re-called the multiplex PCR reads through MiXCR, storing one row per CDR3 protein. The repertoire holds fewer than 400,000 distinct CDR3 sequences, with around 20% as singletons. This material consisted of peripheral blood mononuclear cells (PBMCs), taken when the disease was refractory, from a patient treated with antithyroid drugs. The TCR comes from a female donor with Graves disease. This chain joins TRBV7-8 and TRBJ2-7, with unresolved D. CDR3 bases: TGTGCCAGCAGCTTAGTGGTTCCCGACTACGAGCAGTACTTC. This translates into CASSLVVPDYEQYF.